These T cell receptor beta chains were read from a single sample in a study of T cells in Graves' hyperthyroidism and ophthalmopathy. Each CDR3 protein gets one entry after TCRdb re-called the multiplex PCR reads with MiXCR. The repertoire holds 700,000 or so distinct CDR3 sequences, about a sixth seen once, with 8.4% in the top ten. Sequences were obtained from blood. The source of these receptors is a man aged 18 to 35 with Graves' hyperthyroidism. CDR3s include the opening cysteine and the closing phenylalanine or tryptophan. The D gene is left open where the match is weak. Rows give clone size only sometimes, using once, few, many, or a class for an expanded clone.

size: .; J: TRBJ2-7; D: TRBD1; V: TRBV29-1; length: 14; CDR3: CSATGAGWGYEQYF; DNA: TGCAGCGCCACAGGGGCAGGGTGGGGGTACGAGCAGTACTTC
size: few; J: TRBJ2-3; D: TRBD2; V: TRBV9; length: 16; CDR3: CASSPASGGSRITQYF; DNA: TGTGCCAGCAGCCCAGCGTCTGGCGGGAGCCGTATAACGCAGTATTTT
size: few; J: TRBJ1-1; D: .; V: TRBV7-3; length: 13; CDR3: CASSLDESTEAFF; DNA: TGTGCCAGCAGCTTAGATGAGAGCACTGAAGCTTTCTTT
size: few; J: TRBJ2-1; D: TRBD2; V: TRBV9; length: 15; CDR3: CASSVQAGARNEQFF; DNA: TGTGCCAGCAGCGTCCAAGCGGGAGCGCGGAATGAGCAGTTCTTC
size: many; J: TRBJ2-7; D: .; V: TRBV7-9; length: 16; CDR3: CASSSFRDTLSYEQYF; DNA: TGTGCCAGCAGCTCCTTCCGGGACACTCTCTCCTACGAGCAGTACTTC
size: few; J: TRBJ2-1; D: .; V: TRBV11-2; length: 15; CDR3: CASSQQRGIYNEQFF; DNA: TGTGCCAGCAGCCAACAGAGGGGGATCTACAATGAGCAGTTCTTC
size: .; J: TRBJ1-1; D: .; V: TRBV7-2; length: 15; CDR3: CASSLGQGANTEAFF; DNA: TGTGCCAGCAGCTTAGGGCAAGGGGCGAACACTGAAGCTTTCTTT
size: .; J: TRBJ1-1; D: .; V: TRBV11-1; length: 12; CDR3: CASREIGTEAFF; DNA: TGTGCCAGCAGGGAGATTGGGACTGAAGCTTTCTTT
size: .; J: TRBJ1-1; D: .; V: TRBV7-6; length: 13; CDR3: CASSLKVSTEAFF; DNA: TGTGCCAGCAGCTTAAAGGTATCCACTGAAGCTTTCTTT
size: few; J: TRBJ2-7; D: .; V: TRBV19; length: 18; CDR3: CASSTLQTGPRGNYEQYF; DNA: TGTGCCAGTAGTACCCTACAGACAGGCCCTCGGGGTAATTACGAGCAGTACTTC
size: few; J: TRBJ1-2; D: TRBD1; V: TRBV19; length: 14; CDR3: CASLAGDRGYGYTF; DNA: TGTGCCAGCCTTGCCGGAGACAGGGGTTATGGCTACACCTTC
size: many; J: TRBJ2-7; D: TRBD1; V: TRBV7-2; length: 16; CDR3: CASSYNRGPLNMEQYF; DNA: TGTGCCAGCAGCTACAACAGGGGGCCCCTAAATATGGAGCAGTACTTC
size: few; J: TRBJ1-5; D: .; V: TRBV27; length: 13; CDR3: CASSYVVNQPQHF; DNA: TGTGCCAGCAGTTATGTGGTTAATCAGCCCCAGCATTTT
size: few; J: TRBJ2-2; D: .; V: TRBV5-5; length: 19; CDR3: CASRPGETHRQATTGELFF; DNA: TGTGCCAGCAGACCCGGAGAAACCCATAGACAGGCGACCACCGGGGAGCTGTTTTTT
size: few; J: TRBJ2-7; D: .; V: TRBV20-1; length: 13; CDR3: CSARLPGPYEQYF; DNA: TGCAGTGCTAGGCTCCCGGGACCTTACGAGCAGTACTTC
size: once; J: TRBJ1-1; D: .; V: TRBV19; length: 17; CDR3: CASIKGVLLLMNTEAFF; DNA: TGTGCCAGTATAAAGGGGGTCCTCCTTTTAATGAACACTGAAGCTTTCTTT
size: few; J: TRBJ2-5; D: .; V: TRBV20-1; length: 13; CDR3: CSAKLVPKGTQYF; DNA: TGCAGTGCTAAGCTAGTCCCCAAGGGGACCCAGTACTTC
size: .; J: TRBJ2-3; D: TRBD2; V: TRBV6-1; length: 15; CDR3: CASNGAGDRTDTQYF; DNA: TGTGCCAGCAATGGAGCGGGAGATCGCACAGATACGCAGTATTTT
size: .; J: TRBJ2-5; D: TRBD2; V: TRBV29-1; length: 14; CDR3: CSLGGAGVQETQYF; DNA: TGCAGCCTGGGAGGAGCGGGAGTCCAAGAGACCCAGTACTTC
size: .; J: TRBJ2-5; D: .; V: TRBV7-7; length: 14; CDR3: CASSPSRGPETQYF; DNA: TGTGCTAGCAGCCCTAGCAGGGGACCGGAGACCCAGTACTTC
size: many; J: TRBJ1-1; D: TRBD1; V: TRBV3-1; length: 14; CDR3: CASSPGEGAGRAFF; DNA: TGTGCCAGCAGCCCCGGAGAGGGGGCGGGTCGAGCTTTCTTT
size: many; J: TRBJ2-7; D: .; V: TRBV2; length: 13; CDR3: CASRLAYAYEQYF; DNA: TGTGCCAGCAGGCTAGCGTACGCCTACGAGCAGTACTTC
size: .; J: TRBJ1-3; D: .; V: TRBV27; length: 16; CDR3: CASSLRDVSSGNTIYF; DNA: TGTGCCAGCAGTCTCCGCGACGTCTCCTCTGGAAACACCATATATTTT
size: many; J: TRBJ1-2; D: .; V: TRBV7-2; length: 14; CDR3: CASSLRGGQVGYTF; DNA: TGTGCCAGCAGCTTAAGGGGGGGCCAGGTTGGCTACACCTTC
size: many; J: TRBJ1-5; D: .; V: TRBV28; length: 15; CDR3: CASSPLGGGNQPQHF; DNA: TGTGCCAGCAGTCCGCTGGGAGGAGGCAATCAGCCCCAGCATTTT
size: .; J: TRBJ2-5; D: .; V: TRBV14; length: 14; CDR3: CASSQRSYQETQYF; DNA: TGTGCCAGCAGCCAAAGATCATACCAAGAGACCCAGTACTTC
size: few; J: TRBJ2-7; D: TRBD1; V: TRBV6-2/TRBV6-3; length: 13; CDR3: CATGTGKTYEQYF; DNA: TGTGCCACCGGGACAGGTAAAACCTACGAGCAGTACTTC
size: .; J: TRBJ1-1; D: .; V: TRBV4-2; length: 14; CDR3: CASSQDVATGEAFF; DNA: TGTGCCAGCAGCCAAGACGTAGCGACAGGTGAAGCTTTCTTT
size: many; J: TRBJ2-5; D: .; V: TRBV18; length: 14; CDR3: CASSPPWDRQTQYF; DNA: TGTGCCAGCTCACCACCGTGGGATCGGCAGACCCAGTACTTC
size: .; J: TRBJ2-3; D: TRBD1; V: TRBV9; length: 15; CDR3: CASSVDRSTGHTQYF; DNA: TGTGCCAGCAGCGTAGACCGTTCGACAGGGCATACGCAGTATTTT
size: few; J: TRBJ2-3; D: .; V: TRBV7-9; length: 15; CDR3: CASSPGKFSADTQYF; DNA: TGTGCCAGCAGCCCGGGAAAATTTAGCGCAGATACGCAGTATTTT
size: few; J: TRBJ1-3; D: .; V: TRBV2; length: 15; CDR3: CASSEMGSSGNTIYF; DNA: TGTGCCAGCAGTGAAATGGGGTCTTCTGGAAACACCATATATTTT
size: .; J: TRBJ2-1; D: TRBD2; V: TRBV2; length: 17; CDR3: CASSEGLAGPSYNEQFF; DNA: TGTGCCAGCAGTGAGGGACTAGCGGGCCCTTCCTACAATGAGCAGTTCTTC
size: many; J: TRBJ2-7; D: .; V: TRBV7-9; length: 16; CDR3: CASSLAVGTQAYEQYF; DNA: TGTGCCAGCAGCTTAGCCGTGGGGACACAAGCCTACGAGCAGTACTTC
size: .; J: TRBJ2-3; D: TRBD2; V: TRBV6-5; length: 19; CDR3: CASSYGRGRDSVNTDTQYF; DNA: TGTGCCAGCAGTTACGGGAGGGGTCGGGACTCGGTAAACACAGATACGCAGTATTTT
size: .; J: TRBJ1-4; D: .; V: TRBV5-4; length: 16; CDR3: CASSQLGGATNEKLFF; DNA: TGTGCCAGCAGTCAACTGGGCGGAGCAACTAATGAAAAACTGTTTTTT
size: once; J: TRBJ1-4; D: .; V: TRBV10-3; length: 14; CDR3: CAISDPRDGGKLFF; DNA: TGTGCCATCAGTGACCCCAGGGATGGCGGAAAACTGTTTTTT
size: .; J: TRBJ2-1; D: TRBD1; V: TRBV4-2; length: 15; CDR3: CASSQEGQLKREQFF; DNA: TGTGCCAGCAGCCAAGAGGGACAGTTGAAGAGGGAGCAGTTCTTC
size: .; J: TRBJ2-2; D: TRBD2; V: TRBV4-3; length: 16; CDR3: CASSQARTSRAGELFF; DNA: TGCGCCAGCAGCCAAGCTAGGACTAGCAGGGCCGGGGAGCTGTTTTTT
size: many; J: TRBJ2-1; D: TRBD1; V: TRBV27; length: 16; CDR3: CASSPLDRGSYNEQFF; DNA: TGTGCCAGCAGCCCTCTAGACAGGGGATCCTACAATGAGCAGTTCTTC
size: .; J: TRBJ2-7; D: .; V: TRBV5-5; length: 13; CDR3: CASSLERRGLQYF; DNA: TGTGCCAGCAGCCTGGAGCGACGGGGATTGCAGTACTTC
size: .; J: TRBJ2-7; D: TRBD2; V: TRBV3-1; length: 14; CDR3: CTSSHLLAGEEQYF; DNA: TGTACCAGCAGCCATCTTTTGGCGGGAGAAGAGCAGTACTTC
size: .; J: TRBJ2-5; D: TRBD2; V: TRBV28; length: 15; CDR3: CASSPQGLVGKTQYF; DNA: TGTGCCAGCAGTCCCCAAGGACTAGTAGGAAAGACCCAGTACTTC
size: few; J: TRBJ2-2; D: .; V: TRBV5-1; length: 14; CDR3: CASSPEAGSGELFF; DNA: TGCGCCAGCAGCCCCGAGGCGGGTTCCGGGGAGCTGTTTTTT
size: few; J: TRBJ1-1; D: .; V: TRBV5-4; length: 12; CDR3: CASSRDYTEAFF; DNA: TGTGCCAGCAGCCGAGACTACACTGAAGCTTTCTTT
size: many; J: TRBJ1-2; D: .; V: TRBV28; length: 15; CDR3: CASTPGQRTNYGYTF; DNA: TGTGCCAGCACACCCGGACAACGGACTAACTATGGCTACACCTTC
size: .; J: TRBJ2-2; D: .; V: TRBV5-1; length: 14; CDR3: CASSLRPTTGELFF; DNA: TGCGCCAGCAGCTTAAGACCCACCACCGGGGAGCTGTTTTTT
size: .; J: TRBJ1-5; D: .; V: TRBV28; length: 14; CDR3: CASSRGEVHQPQHF; DNA: TGTGCCAGCAGCCGCGGGGAGGTTCATCAGCCCCAGCATTTT
size: .; J: TRBJ2-1; D: .; V: TRBV20-1; length: 12; CDR3: CSARNGGNEQFF; DNA: TGCAGTGCTAGAAACGGCGGGAATGAGCAGTTCTTC
size: .; J: TRBJ2-5; D: .; V: TRBV29-1; length: 15; CDR3: CSVEFSLNYQETQYF; DNA: TGCAGCGTTGAGTTCAGCCTAAATTACCAAGAGACCCAGTACTTC
size: .; J: TRBJ1-5; D: .; V: TRBV28; length: 13; CDR3: CASRRGANQPQHF; DNA: TGTGCCAGTAGAAGGGGGGCCAATCAGCCCCAGCATTTT
size: few; J: TRBJ2-3; D: .; V: TRBV20-1; length: 14; CDR3: CSVGGRKGADTQYF; DNA: TGCAGTGTTGGGGGAAGAAAAGGTGCAGATACGCAGTATTTT